This T cell receptor beta chain comes out of a study of CD8 T cells in Susac syndrome. FACS was used to enrich TEMRA cells, whereas the CD8+ and CD4+ T cells were obtained by negative isolation. Random hexamers were used to reverse transcribe roughly 0.45 to 1 ug of RNA. MiXCR, run by TCRdb on the immunoSEQ multiplex PCR reads, gives a single entry per CDR3 protein. The repertoire holds about 280,000 distinct CDR3 sequences, about 85% seen once, with about 0.11% in the top ten. The sequenced sample was CD8+ T cells from PBMCs. The clonotype originates from a human donor with multiple sclerosis.

DNA of the CDR3: TGTGCCAGCAGCTTACCCGAGCGGGCCTTCACAGATACGCAGTATTTT. Encoded protein: CASSLPERAFTDTQYF. The V call is TRBV5-6, the J call TRBJ2-3, with D maybe TRBD2 (6 bases). V shed 2 bases and J shed 2 bases, with 15 bases lying between them. The germline V gene has CDR1 SGHDT and CDR2 YYEEEE. CDR3 size: 16 residues.